This TCR beta chain was observed in a study of OX40 agonist ivuxolimab in advanced cancers. The CDR3 loop spans 17 amino acids. CDR1 is SGHTA, CDR2 FQGNSA, per germline. The ends lost 0 bases at V and 6 bases at J; junction bases unmatched: 7. Some clones are missing from TCRdb's copy, which holds only in-frame ones; the method was immunoSEQ multiplex PCR. The sample lists 120,000 or so clones, over 85% occurring once. Details on this clone: What it recognizes is unknown.

Study outcomes and limitations: More expanded clones were seen, on average, in CD8+ T cells than in CD4+. The 0.1-3.0 mg/kg partial responders had among the lowest clonal expansion.

Baseline, cycle 4 day 1, and cycle 7 day 1 were the blood sampling points. This clonotype was obtained from an adult with an advanced solid tumor such as melanoma, head and neck, liver or kidney cancer. Sequenced here: CD4+ or CD8+ T cells sorted from blood, sampled in a trial of the OX40 agonist ivuxolimab. This rearrangement joins TRBV7-2 to TRBJ1-6; 8 positions match TRBD1. The CDR3 DNA reads TGTGCCAGCAGCTTAGCCGGACAGGGCAGACTTAATTCACCCCTCCACTTT. This gives the protein CASSLAGQGRLNSPLHF.